Presented here are 27 T cell receptor beta chains from one specimen sequenced in a study. TCRdb recomputed calls from the RT-PCR reads with MiXCR, one row per CDR3 protein. Of 550,000 to 750,000 distinct CDR3 sequences in the sample, 11% to 15% are singletons; the top ten hold 3.6%. Sequenced sample: memory CD4+ T cells from blood. These receptors all come from a female donor in good health, serving as a healthy control.

J is TRBJ2-3 and V is TRBV28; 7 bases map to TRBD2. Germline assignment: CDR1 MDHEN and CDR2 SYDVKM. This CDR3 has 15 amino acids. The V and J ends lost 6 bases and 2 bases, in that order; junction bases with no gene match: 8. The CDR3 region is CASRDSGRSTDTQYF. In DNA form, the CDR3 reads TGTGCCAGCAGGGATTCCGGGAGGTCCACAGATACGCAGTATTTT.

The chain links TRBV28 to TRBJ2-1; D is perhaps TRBD2 (6 bases). CDR3 size: 12 residues. The V and J ends lost 8 bases and 9 bases respectively, with 14 bases between them. Germline lookup yields CDR1 MDHEN and CDR2 SYDVKM. CDR3 amino acids: CASAPAGVEQFF. The CDR3 bases are TGTGCCAGCGCACCAGCGGGCGTTGAGCAGTTCTTC.

Points on this clonotype: A read error may explain this, as a much larger clone is one base away. This chain links TRBV6-5 with TRBJ2-3; 8 bases agree with TRBD2. V shed 8 bases, J shed 2 bases, and the junction held 12 bases outside the gene matches. This CDR3 has 16 residues. The germline gives CDR1 MNHEY, CDR2 SVGAGI. The CDR3 loop is CASWPGLAKFTDTQYF. Here the CDR3 DNA reads TGTGCCAGCTGGCCTGGACTAGCCAAATTCACAGATACGCAGTATTTT.

This clonotype was counted only a few times. The genes are TRBV24-1 and TRBJ2-1; weak D call: TRBD2 (7 bases). Germline CDR1 is KGHDR and CDR2 is SFDVKD. V gave up 10 bases and J gave up 10 bases, with 25 bases separating them. CDR3 length equals 15 residues. The DNA for the CDR3 is TGTGCCACGGAGGGGCTCGCGGGGGCAAATGGGGAGCAGTTCTTC. It is translated as CATEGLAGANGEQFF.

The chain has TRBV20-1 and TRBJ1-6; the match to TRBD1 covers 7 bases. V lost 1 base, J lost 8 bases, and 8 bases stayed unmatched. From germline, CDR1 is DFQATT and CDR2 SNEGSKA (reference sequence). The CDR3 is 15 residues long. CDR3: CSARGSWQGDSPLHF. Written as DNA, the CDR3 is TGCAGTGCTAGAGGGAGTTGGCAGGGGGATTCACCCCTCCACTTT.

This clonotype was observed at least ten times. J is TRBJ2-3 and V is TRBV10-3; unclear D gene. The CDR3 is 12 residues long. The germline V gene encodes CDR1 ENHRY and CDR2 SYGVKD. The germline V and J ends were trimmed by 7 bases and 1 base, with 6 bases remaining between them. CDR3 coding DNA: TGTGCCATCAATCCAGGCACAGATACGCAGTATTTT. As protein: CAINPGTDTQYF.

This clonotype came up many times. CDR3 sequence (DNA): TGTGCCAGCAGTCCACGGACTAGCGTTAACAATGAGCAGTTCTTC. It codes for CASSPRTSVNNEQFF. The rearrangement joins TRBV27 to TRBJ2-1; 9 bases are a match to TRBD2. With V trimmed by 5 bases and J by 5 bases, 7 bases remained unmatched. The CDR3 extends over 15 amino acids. In germline, CDR1 is MNHEY, CDR2 SMNVEV (reference sequence).

This clonotype was recorded a few times. Compared with germline, one end of the junction differs, possibly owing to a read error. The genes are TRBV5-5 and TRBJ2-3; D is ambiguous. Germline-derived CDR1 and CDR2 are SGHKS and YYEKEE (reference sequence). The CDR3 extends over 17 amino acids. Here the CDR3 DNA reads TGTGCCAGCAGTTTGGGCTGGACCTTATCTAGCACAGATACGCAGTATTTT. This translates into CASSLGWTLSSTDTQYF.

J is TRBJ2-2 and V is TRBV18; D not certain. The V gene's germline CDR1 is KGHSH and CDR2 LQKENI. V lost 3 bases and J 5 bases, leaving 13 bases between the germline ends. The CDR3 consists of 15 residues. The CDR3 DNA is TGTGCCAGCTCACCGTCCGAGCCCCGAACCGGGGAGCTGTTTTTT. Translated: CASSPSEPRTGELFF.

V usage is TRBV7-2 and J usage is TRBJ2-5, with D tentatively TRBD2 (6 bases). Germline V gene data show CDR1 as SGHTA and CDR2 as FQGNSA. There are 15 residues in the CDR3. V lost 2 bases and J 7 bases, leaving 17 bases between the germline ends. CDR3 region: CASSLLSGSRGTQYF. CDR3 in DNA: TGTGCCAGCAGCTTACTCAGCGGGTCCCGCGGGACCCAGTACTTC.

This clonotype came up a few times. V is TRBV6-1 and J is TRBJ2-5; the match to TRBD2 covers 7 bases. V lost 5 bases, J lost 5 bases, and 8 bases stayed unmatched. The CDR3 spans 14 residues. Germline CDR1 is MNHNS and CDR2 is SASEGT. The CDR3 sequence: CASSPQGGVETQYF. CDR3 coding DNA: TGTGCCAGCAGTCCCCAGGGAGGGGTGGAGACCCAGTACTTC.

This clonotype was recorded a few times. CDR3 DNA sequence: TGTGCCAGCAGCTCCTTACGGGGGCGTTCCCTCAACGCTAACTATGGCTACACCTTC. Its protein is CASSSLRGRSLNANYGYTF. The rearrangement uses TRBV7-2 and TRBJ1-2; TRBD1 is a possible D gene (6 bases). The V and J ends lost 4 bases and 0 bases respectively, with 24 bases between them. There are 19 residues in the CDR3. Germline V gene lookup returns CDR1 SGHTA and CDR2 FQGNSA.

The J gene is TRBJ1-5, the V gene TRBV20-1; TRBD1 might be the D (5 bases). CDR3 length: 15 amino acids. Germline V gene data show CDR1 as DFQATT and CDR2 as SNEGSKA (reference sequence). Trimming shortened V by 0 bases and J by 3 bases, and 12 bases separated the two germline ends. The CDR3 here is CSARDPGVYNQPQHF. CDR3 bases: TGCAGTGCTAGAGACCCGGGGGTATACAATCAGCCCCAGCATTTT.

The chain links TRBV20-1 to TRBJ2-7, with unresolved D. The ends were cut back, 5 bases at V and 0 bases at J, with 20 bases in the middle. The germline V gene has CDR1 DFQATT and CDR2 SNEGSKA (reference sequence). CDR3 length: 16 residues. CDR3 sequence reads: CSAQIRAHQSSYEQYF. As DNA, the CDR3 is TGCAGTGCTCAGATTCGGGCCCACCAGAGCTCCTACGAGCAGTACTTC.

CDR3 DNA: TGTGCCAGCAGTTCTACAGGGTCCCCAAACTCTGGGGCCAACGTCCTGACTTTC. Its translation: CASSSTGSPNSGANVLTF. The rearrangement uses TRBV7-2 and TRBJ2-6; D possibly corresponds to TRBD1 (6 bases). With 6 bases removed from V and 0 bases from J, the gap between germline ends came to 18 bases. Germline V CDR1 and CDR2: SGHTA, FQGNSA. The CDR3 spans 18 residues.

This clonotype was recorded a few times. The V gene is TRBV29-1, the J gene TRBJ1-2; D is undetermined. Germline CDR1 reads SQVTM; CDR2 reads ANQGSEA. V shed 0 bases and J shed 7 bases, with 18 bases lying between them. CDR3 length: 15 amino acids. CDR3: CSVEDGRAPGSGYTF. The CDR3 DNA is TGCAGCGTTGAAGATGGTCGGGCCCCCGGGAGTGGCTACACCTTC.

This clonotype was seen only a few times. The chain uses TRBV12-3 or TRBV12-4 and TRBJ2-5; tentative D call: TRBD2 (6 bases). The CDR3 has 17 amino acids. The V end lost 6 bases, the J end lost 0 bases, and 20 bases lay between the germline ends. The CDR3 DNA reads TGTGCCAGCAGAGCCGGGTCCGGAGGGGTCTACCAAGAGACCCAGTACTTC. Its translation is CASRAGSGGVYQETQYF.

This clonotype was counted between two and nine times. The CDR3 coding sequence is TGTGCCATCAGTGCAACCTACGAGCAGTACTTC. Its translation is CAISATYEQYF. The chain recombines TRBV10-3 with TRBJ2-7; D remains ambiguous. Germline loops: CDR1 ENHRY, CDR2 SYGVKD. With 4 bases removed from V and 2 bases from J, the gap between germline ends came to 3 bases. This CDR3 spans 11 amino acids.

This rearrangement joins TRBV18 to TRBJ2-7; 11 positions match TRBD2. The germline V gene has CDR1 KGHSH and CDR2 LQKENI. The V and J ends lost 2 bases and 3 bases, in that order; junction bases with no gene match: 6. CDR3 length equals 16 residues. The CDR3 coding sequence is TGTGCCAGCTCACCATTCACCGGGACTAGCGGCTACGAGCAGTACTTC. Amino acid sequence: CASSPFTGTSGYEQYF.

This clonotype was seen ten or more times. The V gene is TRBV7-3, the J gene TRBJ2-2; D unclear. Trimming removed 6 bases at V and 0 bases at J, with 14 bases between. The CDR3 consists of 16 residues. Germline CDR1 and CDR2: SGHTA and FQGTGA. CDR3 in amino acids: CASRSGTQANTGELFF. CDR3 bases: TGTGCCAGCAGATCGGGTACGCAAGCGAACACCGGGGAGCTGTTTTTT.

There are many counts of this clonotype. The rearrangement uses TRBV6-6 and TRBJ2-5, with a tentative D call TRBD1 (5 bases). V was clipped by 8 bases and J by 7 bases, with 20 bases between them. The CDR3 spans 14 residues. CDR1 and CDR2 (germline): MNHNY, SVGAGI (reference sequence). For the CDR3, the DNA is TGTGCCAGCTTGATACAGGATGGGCCGGGGACCCAGTACTTC. Protein sequence: CASLIQDGPGTQYF.

The chain is built from TRBV19 and TRBJ2-1; no definite D call. The CDR3 contains 11 residues. The ends were cut back, 7 bases at V and 7 bases at J, with 8 bases in the middle. The germline gives CDR1 LNHDA, CDR2 SQIVND (reference sequence). The CDR3 region is CASTSWNEQFF. The CDR3, as DNA: TGTGCCAGTACCTCCTGGAATGAGCAGTTCTTC.

This clonotype was seen many times. This chain links TRBV27 with TRBJ2-7; a possible D gene is TRBD2 (5 bases). In germline, CDR1 is MNHEY, CDR2 SMNVEV (reference sequence). CDR3 length: 13 residues. V was clipped by 8 bases and J by 7 bases, with 18 bases between them. The chain's CDR3 is CASRSRVLGEQYF. The CDR3 DNA is TGTGCCAGCCGTTCGAGGGTTTTGGGGGAGCAGTACTTC.

The chain employs TRBV28 and TRBJ1-6, with D unclear. CDR3 size: 13 residues. Germline V lookup: CDR1 MDHEN, CDR2 SYDVKM. V dropped 7 bases and J dropped 2 bases, with 6 bases sitting between them. The CDR3: CASNAPYNSPLHF. The CDR3 region has the DNA TGTGCCAGCAATGCTCCCTATAATTCACCCCTCCACTTT. The full variable domain, with the rest looked up from reference TRBV28 and TRBJ1-6, is DVKVTQSSRYLVKRTGEKVFLECVQDMDHENMFWYRQDPGLGLRLIYFSYDVKMKEKGDIPEGYSVSREKKERFSLILESASTNQTSMYLCASNAPYNSPLHFGNGTRLTVT.

This clonotype was found many times. CDR3 in DNA: TGCGCCAGCAGCTTGGAGGCGTTGAACACTGAAGCTTTCTTT. This translates into CASSLEALNTEAFF. V is TRBV5-1 and J is TRBJ1-1; D remains unclear. V was cut by 0 bases and J by 0 bases, with 6 bases left in between. The CDR3 consists of 14 residues. The V gene's germline CDR1 is SGHRS and CDR2 YFSETQ.

There are a few counts of this clonotype. The chain recombines TRBV5-1 with TRBJ2-2; D gene ambiguous. The CDR3 covers 14 residues. CDR1 is SGHRS and CDR2 is YFSETQ in the germline V gene. Trimming removed 7 bases at V and 1 base at J, with 11 bases between. CDR3 sequence reads: CASRPALNTGELFF. The CDR3 coding sequence is TGCGCCAGCCGGCCAGCCCTGAACACCGGGGAGCTGTTTTTT.

This clonotype was seen ten or more times. The rearrangement uses TRBV10-3 and TRBJ2-3, with D perhaps TRBD1 (5 bases). V was pared by 10 bases and J by 2 bases, with 19 bases between. The CDR3 runs 15 residues. Germline V gives CDR1 ENHRY, CDR2 SYGVKD. The CDR3 nucleotides are TGTGCCACAACTACAGGCAAAACAAACACAGATACGCAGTATTTT. It encodes CATTTGKTNTDTQYF.